This T cell receptor (beta chain) emerged from a study of cytomegalovirus exposure and HLA in healthy donors. Study as a whole: Around 80 million unique TCR sequences came from HLA-typed donors in an early release.

Study-wide findings and caveats: Earlier findings revealed that most TCR beta V segments proved productive either about 87% or about 30% of the time. Investigators reported 150 to 200 TCR beta chains as tied to cytomegalovirus.

Healthy bone marrow donors supplied every sample. The CDR3 contains 14 residues. The germline V gene encodes CDR1 SGHVS and CDR2 FQNEAQ. V was pared by 7 bases and J by 0 bases, with 11 bases between. Turning to this clone: Its target is unknown.

The PCR contained 60 Vbeta and 13 Jbeta primers. Libraries were prepared by immunoSEQ multiplex PCR; TCRdb keeps only in-frame clonotypes and omits some of them. The table lists over 200,000 clones, 82% of them singletons. V is TRBV7-8 and J is TRBJ2-3, with D possibly being TRBD2 (5 bases). The sample taken for sequencing was PBMCs. This TCR came from a woman aged 40 to 55 in good health and CMV-seropositive. CDR3 sequence reads: CASTPSGSTDTQYF. The CDR3 DNA is TGTGCCAGCACCCCGAGCGGTAGCACAGATACGCAGTATTTT.